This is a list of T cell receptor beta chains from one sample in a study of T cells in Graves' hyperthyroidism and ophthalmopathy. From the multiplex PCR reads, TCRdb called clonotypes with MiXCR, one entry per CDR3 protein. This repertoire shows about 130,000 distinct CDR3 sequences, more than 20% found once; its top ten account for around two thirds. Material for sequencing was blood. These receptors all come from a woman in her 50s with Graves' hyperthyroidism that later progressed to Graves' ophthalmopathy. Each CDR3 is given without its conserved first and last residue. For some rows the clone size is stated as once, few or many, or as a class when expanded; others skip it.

CDR3aa: ASAGPNYNEQF
abundance: many
v_gene: TRBV12-5
j_gene: TRBJ2-1

CDR3aa: ASSYAALTDRGETQY
abundance: many
v_gene: TRBV6-5
j_gene: TRBJ2-5

CDR3aa: SARDLRAPSPDTQY
abundance: many
v_gene: TRBV20-1
j_gene: TRBJ2-3

CDR3aa: ASSPVAWASNTGELF
abundance: -
v_gene: TRBV19
j_gene: TRBJ2-2

CDR3aa: ASRHRTGGLETQY
abundance: many
v_gene: TRBV2
j_gene: TRBJ2-5

CDR3aa: ASSQLAGTGGMYEQF
abundance: -
v_gene: TRBV18
j_gene: TRBJ2-1

CDR3aa: ASSFSGRGEETQY
abundance: many
v_gene: TRBV6-1
j_gene: TRBJ2-5

CDR3aa: ASSPPSNTQY
abundance: many
v_gene: TRBV18
j_gene: TRBJ2-3

CDR3aa: ASSADGSSYNEQF
abundance: -
v_gene: TRBV9
j_gene: TRBJ2-1

CDR3aa: ASSYRGGRTEAF
abundance: -
v_gene: TRBV12-3/TRBV12-4
j_gene: TRBJ1-1

CDR3aa: ASSLPRPTNEQF
abundance: many
v_gene: TRBV28
j_gene: TRBJ2-1

CDR3aa: ASSFERQPDTQY
abundance: many
v_gene: TRBV12-3/TRBV12-4
j_gene: TRBJ2-3

CDR3aa: ASSPHGREDTDTQY
abundance: many
v_gene: TRBV27
j_gene: TRBJ2-3